This entry is about one T cell receptor beta chain. The antigen remains unidentified. Sample time point: recipient sample about 28 days before transplant, after cytoreduction. The repertoire was sequenced with immunoSEQ multiplex PCR; TCRdb's copy has only in-frame clones and lacks some. The sample includes tens of thousands of clones, about 96% seen only once; the top ten take roughly 1.7%. This specimen belongs to a study of T cell clonotyping in hematopoietic cell transplantation. The overall study: Pretransplant recipient samples were taken after cytoreduction. General study results and limits: Recipient TCR diversity dropped after transplant; expanded clonotypes rose from day 30 to 180. Cells were unsorted, so CD4 and CD8 contributions were not separated. At the given depth, recipient repertoires were over 97% de novo clonotypes.

This material consisted of peripheral blood mononuclear cells, taken before stem cell transplant. The receptor comes from a woman aged 45-59 years with acute myeloid leukemia. Some clones in this sample may be carry-over from other donors' samples.

The CDR3 region is CAWRTSWQGLNRNYGYTF. CDR3 coding DNA: TGTGCCTGGAGGACATCGTGGCAGGGTTTAAACCGGAACTATGGCTACACCTTC. The chain has TRBV30 and TRBJ1-2; D might be TRBD1 (5 bases). This CDR3 spans 18 amino acids. In germline, CDR1 is GTSNPN, CDR2 SVGIG (reference sequence). V lost 3 bases and J lost 2, with 25 bases in between.